A selection of T cell receptor beta chains follows, all from one sample in a study of blood T cell repertoires in COVID-19. Clones were sequenced by immunoSEQ multiplex PCR, and TCRdb holds only the in-frame ones, with some missing. In the table there are about 340,000 clones, around nine tenths of which are singletons. The sample consisted of peripheral blood. All receptors derive from a woman aged 60 to 75 with COVID-19, enrolled during active disease. CDR3s include the opening cysteine and the closing phenylalanine or tryptophan.

v_gene	j_gene	CDR3aa
TRBV7-2	TRBJ1-2	CASSLISTGGYTF
TRBV5-1	TRBJ1-2	CASSTSGTGEGYTF
TRBV19	TRBJ1-1	CASDSGKFQAFF
TRBV6-1	TRBJ1-6	CASSESGGQNSPLHF
TRBV7-6	TRBJ1-4	CASSPDRVTNEKLFF
TRBV6-2/TRBV6-3	TRBJ2-3	CASSSMGRLTDTQYF
TRBV3-1/TRBV3-2	TRBJ1-4	CASSPPGVREKLFF
TRBV6-5	TRBJ1-5	CASGRRQDNQPQHF
TRBV2	TRBJ1-2	CASSDNRVTTDYGYTF
TRBV18	TRBJ1-1	CASSPQGLEKAFF
TRBV6-6	TRBJ1-5	CASRTGQGGQPQHF
TRBV7-2	TRBJ1-1	CASSPYGTGWGNTEAFF
TRBV18	TRBJ1-5	CASSPTGNSNQPQHF
TRBV7-2	TRBJ2-6	CASSLGGAGANVLTF
TRBV23-1	TRBJ1-2	CASSQSGQGAYGYGYTF
TRBV30	TRBJ1-2	CAWPRGSNYGYTF
TRBV6-4	TRBJ2-1	CASSEGQGPNNEQFF
TRBV4-2	TRBJ2-1	CASTPSASGGDNEQFF
TRBV9	TRBJ2-7	CASSVGPPGQGHEQYF
TRBV19	TRBJ1-2	CASSRDRGPNYGYTF
TRBV7-8	TRBJ2-3	CASSLWGGRTDTQYF
TRBV6-4	TRBJ2-3	CASSLSGTGGAGDTQYF
TRBV6-6	TRBJ2-7	CASSFPDRVVGEQYF
TRBV7-2	TRBJ2-7	CASSLVLAGGEQYF
TRBV9	TRBJ1-1	CASSPQSGVATEAFF
TRBV5-8	TRBJ1-5	CASRKQGGGQPQHF
TRBV6-4	TRBJ1-2	CASARTGTSYGYTF
TRBV7-3	TRBJ1-2	CASSLAPGENYGYTF
TRBV7-3	TRBJ2-7	CASSDRSYEQYF
TRBV2	TRBJ2-2	CASSERLATGTGELFF
TRBV11-2	TRBJ2-1	CASSLKSGLAGIEQFF
TRBV11-2	TRBJ2-7	CASSPLTGSYEQYF
TRBV5-1	TRBJ2-2	CASSGMTGDTGELFF
TRBV6-5	TRBJ2-7	CASGGFGTSSYEQYF
TRBV5-1	TRBJ1-5	CASSLGPRDRANQPQHF
TRBV6-5	TRBJ2-2	CASSYGGGSAGELFF
TRBV19	TRBJ2-2	CASSPDGTGNTGELFF
TRBV5-5	TRBJ2-3	CASSTGQAGPDTQYF
TRBV4-1	TRBJ2-5	CASSQSTSGGASETQYF
TRBV10-3	TRBJ1-6	CALRGGTNSPLHF
TRBV6-5	TRBJ2-1	CASSYVGVEQFF
TRBV3-1/TRBV3-2	TRBJ1-1	CASSRNQGGTEAFF
TRBV29-1	TRBJ2-7	CSVKPGLNLDSYEQYF
TRBV2	TRBJ2-3	CASSGMLAADTQYF
TRBV5-6	TRBJ2-7	CASSYRDIYYEQYF
TRBV19	TRBJ2-7	CATKERGLTYEQYF
TRBV12-3/TRBV12-4	TRBJ2-5	CASSYRGQETQYF
TRBV7-8	TRBJ1-6	CASSLPPRTGNSPLHF
TRBV3-1/TRBV3-2	TRBJ2-1	CASSQVTGGLDEQFF
TRBV5-5	TRBJ1-5	CASSFANDYQPQHF
TRBV27	TRBJ1-5	CASSFTGMGGNQPQHF
TRBV10-2	TRBJ2-5	CASIGASGGMETQYF
TRBV5-1	TRBJ1-2	CASSLGQGGYGYTF
TRBV5-8	TRBJ1-1	CASSFNTGAGNTEAFF
TRBV5-1	TRBJ1-6	CASSFRGRDTDNSPLHF